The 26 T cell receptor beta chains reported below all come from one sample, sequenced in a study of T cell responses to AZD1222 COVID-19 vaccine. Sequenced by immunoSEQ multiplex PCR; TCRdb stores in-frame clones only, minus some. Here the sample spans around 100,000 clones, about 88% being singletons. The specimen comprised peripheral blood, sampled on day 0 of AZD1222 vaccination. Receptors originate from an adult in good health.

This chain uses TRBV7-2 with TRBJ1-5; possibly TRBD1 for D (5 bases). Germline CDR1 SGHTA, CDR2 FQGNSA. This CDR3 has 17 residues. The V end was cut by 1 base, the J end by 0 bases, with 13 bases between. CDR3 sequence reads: CASSLVGRDLSNQPQHF. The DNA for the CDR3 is TGTGCCAGCAGCTTAGTAGGCAGGGATCTTAGCAATCAGCCCCAGCATTTT.

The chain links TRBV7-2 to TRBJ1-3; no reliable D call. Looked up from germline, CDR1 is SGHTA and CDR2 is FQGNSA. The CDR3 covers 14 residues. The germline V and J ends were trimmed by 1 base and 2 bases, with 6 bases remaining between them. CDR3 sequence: CASSLGDPGNTIYF. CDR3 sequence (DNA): TGTGCCAGCAGCTTAGGCGATCCTGGAAACACCATATATTTT.

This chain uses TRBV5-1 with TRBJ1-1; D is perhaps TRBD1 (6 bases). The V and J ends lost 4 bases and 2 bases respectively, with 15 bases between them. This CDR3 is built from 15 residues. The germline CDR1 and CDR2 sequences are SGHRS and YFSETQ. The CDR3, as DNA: TGCGCCAGCAGCGTACTGACAGGAGGAAACACTGAAGCTTTCTTT. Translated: CASSVLTGGNTEAFF.

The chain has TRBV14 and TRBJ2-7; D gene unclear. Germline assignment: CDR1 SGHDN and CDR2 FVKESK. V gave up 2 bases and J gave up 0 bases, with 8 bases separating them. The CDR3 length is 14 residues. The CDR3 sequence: CASSQHHSSYEQYF. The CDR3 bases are TGTGCCAGCAGCCAACACCATAGCTCCTACGAGCAGTACTTC.

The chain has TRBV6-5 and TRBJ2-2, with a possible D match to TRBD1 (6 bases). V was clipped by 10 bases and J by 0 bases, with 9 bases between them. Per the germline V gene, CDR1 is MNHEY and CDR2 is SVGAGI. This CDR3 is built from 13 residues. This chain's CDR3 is CAIRQANTGELFF. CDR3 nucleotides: TGTGCCATTCGACAGGCGAACACCGGGGAGCTGTTTTTT.

The CDR3 DNA sequence: TGTGCCAGCAGTGAAGTACAGATCTACAATGAGCAGTTCTTC. Translated, it gives CASSEVQIYNEQFF. This sequence joins TRBV6-1 and TRBJ2-1; D ambiguous. Germline V gives CDR1 MNHNS, CDR2 SASEGT. V lost 1 base, J lost 3 bases, and 7 bases lay in between. The CDR3 totals 14 residues.

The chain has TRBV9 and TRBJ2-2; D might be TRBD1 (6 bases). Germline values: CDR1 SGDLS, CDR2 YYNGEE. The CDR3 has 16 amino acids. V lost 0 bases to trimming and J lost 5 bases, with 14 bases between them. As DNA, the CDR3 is TGTGCCAGCAGCGTAGAGACAGGAGGTGGGACCGGGGAGCTGTTTTTT. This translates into CASSVETGGGTGELFF.

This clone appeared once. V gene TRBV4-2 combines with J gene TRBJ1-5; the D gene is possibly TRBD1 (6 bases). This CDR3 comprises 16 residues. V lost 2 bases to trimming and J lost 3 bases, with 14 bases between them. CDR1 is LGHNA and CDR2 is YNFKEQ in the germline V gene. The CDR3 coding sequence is TGTGCCAGCAGCCAATTCCTGGACAGTATCAATCAGCCCCAGCATTTT. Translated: CASSQFLDSINQPQHF.

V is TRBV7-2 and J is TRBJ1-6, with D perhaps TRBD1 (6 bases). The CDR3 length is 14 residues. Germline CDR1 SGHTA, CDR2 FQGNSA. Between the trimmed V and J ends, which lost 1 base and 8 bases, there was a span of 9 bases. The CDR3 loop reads CASSLGGADSPLHF. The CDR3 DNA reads TGTGCCAGCAGCTTAGGGGGGGCTGATTCACCCCTCCACTTT.

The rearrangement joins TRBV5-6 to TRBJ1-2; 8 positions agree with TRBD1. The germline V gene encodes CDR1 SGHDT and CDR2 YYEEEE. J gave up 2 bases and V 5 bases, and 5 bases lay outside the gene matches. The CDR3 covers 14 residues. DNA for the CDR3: TGTGCCAGCAGATATACAGGGGGAAACTATGGCTACACCTTC. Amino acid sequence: CASRYTGGNYGYTF.

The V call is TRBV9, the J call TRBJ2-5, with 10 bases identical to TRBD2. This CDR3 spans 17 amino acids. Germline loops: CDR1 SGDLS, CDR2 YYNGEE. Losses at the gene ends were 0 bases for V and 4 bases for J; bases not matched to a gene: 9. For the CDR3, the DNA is TGTGCCAGCAGCGTAGGAAGCGGGAGGGCCGGCGGAGAGACCCAGTACTTC. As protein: CASSVGSGRAGGETQYF.

CDR3 amino acids: CASSDRTSSTDTQYF. As DNA, the CDR3 is TGTGCCAGCTCAGACAGGACCTCTAGCACAGATACGCAGTATTTT. The chain employs TRBV18 and TRBJ2-3; a possible D gene is TRBD1 (6 bases). The CDR3 loop spans 15 amino acids. Germline CDR1 and CDR2: KGHSH and LQKENI. V lost 5 bases to trimming and J lost 0 bases, with 12 bases between them. Full variable domain (rest looked up from reference TRBV18 and TRBJ2-3): NAGVMQNPRHLVRRRGQEARLRCSPMKGHSHVYWYRQLPEEGLKFMVYLQKENIIDESGMPKERFSAEFPKEGPSILRIQQVVRGDSAAYFCASSDRTSSTDTQYFGPGTRLTVL.

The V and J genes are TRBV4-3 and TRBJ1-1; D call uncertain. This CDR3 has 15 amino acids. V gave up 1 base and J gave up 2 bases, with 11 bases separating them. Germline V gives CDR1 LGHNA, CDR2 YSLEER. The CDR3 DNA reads TGCGCCAGCAGCCAAGCTAGCAGCCTTAACACTGAAGCTTTCTTT. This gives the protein CASSQASSLNTEAFF.

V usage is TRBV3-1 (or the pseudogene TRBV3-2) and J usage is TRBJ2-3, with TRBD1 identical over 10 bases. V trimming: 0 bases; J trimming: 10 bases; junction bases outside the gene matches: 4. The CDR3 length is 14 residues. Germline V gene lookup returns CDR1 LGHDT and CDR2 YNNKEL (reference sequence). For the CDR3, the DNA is TGTGCCAGCAGCCAAGATCGGGACAGGGGTGCGCAGTATTTT. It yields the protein CASSQDRDRGAQYF.

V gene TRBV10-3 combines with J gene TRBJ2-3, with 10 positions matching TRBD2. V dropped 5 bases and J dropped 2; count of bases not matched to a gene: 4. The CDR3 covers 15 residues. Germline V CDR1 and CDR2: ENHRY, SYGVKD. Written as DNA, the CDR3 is TGTGCCATCAGTCGGACTAGCGGAAACACAGATACGCAGTATTTT. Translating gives CAISRTSGNTDTQYF.

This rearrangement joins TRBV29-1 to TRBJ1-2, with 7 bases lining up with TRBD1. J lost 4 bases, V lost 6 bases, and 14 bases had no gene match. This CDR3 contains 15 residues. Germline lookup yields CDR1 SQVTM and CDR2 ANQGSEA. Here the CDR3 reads CSVFGETGYTYGYTF. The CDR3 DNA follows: TGCAGCGTGTTCGGGGAGACAGGGTACACCTATGGCTACACCTTC. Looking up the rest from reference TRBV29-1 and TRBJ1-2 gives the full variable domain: SAVISQKPSRDICQRGTSLTIQCQVDSQVTMMFWYRQQPGQSLTLIATANQGSEATYESGFVIDKFPISRPNLTFSTLTVSNMSPEDSSIYLCSVFGETGYTYGYTFGSGTRLTVV.

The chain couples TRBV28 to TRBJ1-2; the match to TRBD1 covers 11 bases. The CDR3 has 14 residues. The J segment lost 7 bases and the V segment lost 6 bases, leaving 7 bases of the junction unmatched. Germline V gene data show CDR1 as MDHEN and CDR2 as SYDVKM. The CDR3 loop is CASRSGQGAGGYTF. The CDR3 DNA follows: TGTGCCAGCAGGTCAGGACAGGGGGCAGGTGGCTACACCTTC.

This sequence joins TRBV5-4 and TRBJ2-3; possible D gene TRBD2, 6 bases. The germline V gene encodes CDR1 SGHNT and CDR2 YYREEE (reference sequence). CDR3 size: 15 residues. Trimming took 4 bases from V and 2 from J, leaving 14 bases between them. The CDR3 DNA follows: TGTGCCAGCAGCCCCGATGGGGGGAACACAGATACGCAGTATTTT. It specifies CASSPDGGNTDTQYF.

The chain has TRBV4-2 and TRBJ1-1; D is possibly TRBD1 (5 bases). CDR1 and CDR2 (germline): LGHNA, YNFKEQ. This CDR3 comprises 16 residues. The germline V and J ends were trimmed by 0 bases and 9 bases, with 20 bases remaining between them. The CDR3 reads CASSQDLRAQGVKAFF. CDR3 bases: TGTGCCAGCAGCCAAGATCTCCGCGCCCAAGGGGTGAAAGCTTTCTTT.

CDR3 loop: CASSRTSESGNTIYF. CDR3 sequence (DNA): TGCGCCAGCAGCCGTACCTCAGAATCTGGAAACACCATATATTTT. The chain joins TRBV4-1 to TRBJ1-3; D unclear. This CDR3 contains 15 residues. V was cut by 4 bases and J by 1 base, with 11 bases left in between. CDR1 is MGHRA, CDR2 YSYEKL, per germline.

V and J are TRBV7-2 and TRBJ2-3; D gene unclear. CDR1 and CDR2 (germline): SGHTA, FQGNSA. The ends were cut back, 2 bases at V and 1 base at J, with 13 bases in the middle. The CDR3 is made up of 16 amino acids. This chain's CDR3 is CASSLSVWSGTDTQYF. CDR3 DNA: TGTGCCAGCAGCTTAAGTGTGTGGTCTGGCACAGATACGCAGTATTTT.

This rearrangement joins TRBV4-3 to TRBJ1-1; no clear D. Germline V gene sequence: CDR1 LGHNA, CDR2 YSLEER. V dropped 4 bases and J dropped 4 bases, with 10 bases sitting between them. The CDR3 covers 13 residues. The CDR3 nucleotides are TGCGCCAGCAGCCCCCGACAAGGCACTGAAGCTTTCTTT. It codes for CASSPRQGTEAFF.

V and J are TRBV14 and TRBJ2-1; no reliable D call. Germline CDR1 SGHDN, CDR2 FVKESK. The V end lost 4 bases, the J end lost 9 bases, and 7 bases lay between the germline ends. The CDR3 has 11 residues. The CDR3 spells CASSLYSEQFF. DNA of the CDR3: TGTGCCAGCAGCCTGTATAGTGAGCAGTTCTTC.

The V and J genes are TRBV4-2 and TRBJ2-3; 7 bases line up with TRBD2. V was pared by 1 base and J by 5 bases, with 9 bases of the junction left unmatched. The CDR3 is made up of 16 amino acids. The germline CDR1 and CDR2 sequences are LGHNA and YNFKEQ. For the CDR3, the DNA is TGTGCCAGCAGCCAAGGGCTAGCTGGGGGGGGAGATACGCAGTATTTT. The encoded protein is CASSQGLAGGGDTQYF.

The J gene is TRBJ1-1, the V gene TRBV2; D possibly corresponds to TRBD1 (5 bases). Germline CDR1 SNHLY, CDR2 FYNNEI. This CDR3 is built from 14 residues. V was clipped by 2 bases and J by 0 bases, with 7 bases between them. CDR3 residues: CASSELGVNTEAFF. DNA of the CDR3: TGTGCCAGCAGTGAATTGGGGGTGAACACTGAAGCTTTCTTT.

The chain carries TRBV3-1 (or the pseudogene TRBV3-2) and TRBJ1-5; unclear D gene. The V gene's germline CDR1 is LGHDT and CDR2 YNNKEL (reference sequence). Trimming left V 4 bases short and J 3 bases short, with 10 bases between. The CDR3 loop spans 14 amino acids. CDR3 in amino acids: CASSPRRDNQPQHF. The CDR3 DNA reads TGTGCCAGCAGCCCACGACGAGACAATCAGCCCCAGCATTTT.